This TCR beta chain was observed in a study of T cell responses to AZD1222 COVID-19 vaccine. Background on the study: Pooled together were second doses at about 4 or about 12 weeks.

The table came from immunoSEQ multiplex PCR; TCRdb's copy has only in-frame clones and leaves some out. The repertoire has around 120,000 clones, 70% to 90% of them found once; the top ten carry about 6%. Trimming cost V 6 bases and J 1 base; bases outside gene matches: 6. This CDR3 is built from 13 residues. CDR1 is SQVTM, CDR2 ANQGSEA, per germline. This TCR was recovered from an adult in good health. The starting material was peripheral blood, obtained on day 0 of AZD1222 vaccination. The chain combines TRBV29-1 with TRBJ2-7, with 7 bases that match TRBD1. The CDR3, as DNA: TGCAGCGTCGGGACAGAAAAATCCTACGAGCAGTACTTC. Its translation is CSVGTEKSYEQYF.